This T cell receptor (beta chain) appears in the sequencing data of a study of T cells in Graves' hyperthyroidism and ophthalmopathy. This clonotype showed up just a few times. A much larger clonotype is one base distant, so this may be a read error. Germline-derived CDR1 and CDR2 are DFQATT and SNEGSKA (reference sequence). This CDR3 spans 13 amino acids. V gave up 3 bases and J gave up 1 base, with 6 bases separating them. Researchers took RNA transcripts and amplified the TCR beta CDR3 regions from them. First-round RT-PCR targeting the TCR CDR3 was performed with the HTBI primer set. MiXCR was run by TCRdb on the multiplex PCR reads, yielding one entry per CDR3 protein. The sample lists under 300,000 distinct CDR3 sequences, about 13% occurring once. Over 18 months, lack of ophthalmopathy progression marked Graves' hyperthyroidism as stable. Each patient was aged 18 to 65 and had newly diagnosed hyperthyroidism of under 2 months' duration. About 10 ml fresh peripheral blood yielded the PBMCs.

This clonotype was sampled from a middle-aged woman with Graves' hyperthyroidism. V gene TRBV20-1 combines with J gene TRBJ2-2; D possibly corresponds to TRBD1 (6 bases). What was sequenced was blood. The CDR3 is CSARTGNTGELFF. CDR3 coding DNA: TGCAGTGCTAGGACAGGGAACACCGGGGAGCTGTTTTTT.